The clone carrying this T cell receptor beta chain was seen a few times. No antigen is known for it. This entry comes from a study of metastatic and nonmetastatic thyroid tumors. Study-wide results and caveats: For both blood and tumor, malignant thyroid tumors reportedly showed significantly higher TCR beta diversity than benign nodules did.

Germline assignment: CDR1 WSHSY and CDR2 SAAADI. After removal of 2 bases from V and 6 bases from J, the junction contained 11 bases not matched to a gene. This CDR3 spans 17 amino acids. All patients were untreated before thyroid surgery. Original data processing: A papillary thyroid cancer distant-metastasis classifier was built from CDR3 differences across clinicopathological groups. With MiXCR, TCRdb reprocessed the PCR reads. These V and J calls derive from TCRdb rather than the authors' analysis. The sample records about 28,000 clones, around 20% being singletons. V gene TRBV10-2 combines with J gene TRBJ2-1, with 9 bases lining up with TRBD2. This TCR was sampled from a female donor with papillary thyroid cancer or a benign thyroid nodule (not recorded which). Some clones in this sample may be carry-over from other donors' samples. Specimen: blood. CDR3 amino acids: CASSERPAGGFFNEQFF. Written as DNA, the CDR3 is TGCGCCAGCAGTGAGAGGCCAGCGGGGGGCTTTTTCAATGAGCAGTTCTTC.